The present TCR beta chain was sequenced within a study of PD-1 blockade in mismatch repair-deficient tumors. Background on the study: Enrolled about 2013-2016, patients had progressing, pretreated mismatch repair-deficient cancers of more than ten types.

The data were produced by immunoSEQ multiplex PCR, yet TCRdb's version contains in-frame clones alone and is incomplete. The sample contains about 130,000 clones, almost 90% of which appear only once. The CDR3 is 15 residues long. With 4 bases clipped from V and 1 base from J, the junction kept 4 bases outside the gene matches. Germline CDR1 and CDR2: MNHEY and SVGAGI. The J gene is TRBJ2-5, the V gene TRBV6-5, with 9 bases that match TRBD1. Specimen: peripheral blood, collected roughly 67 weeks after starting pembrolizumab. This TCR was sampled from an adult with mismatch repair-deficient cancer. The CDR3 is CASSSPDRGQETQYF. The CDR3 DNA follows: TGTGCCAGCAGTTCTCCGGACAGGGGCCAAGAGACCCAGTACTTC.